Listed below are T cell receptor beta chains from one sample, sequenced in a study of CD8 T cells in Susac syndrome. Using its own MiXCR run on the immunoSEQ multiplex PCR reads, TCRdb lists one record per CDR3 protein. There are some 65,000 distinct CDR3 sequences in the sample; over 85% occur only once, and 0.55% to 0.7% lies in the top ten. Sequencing input: CD8+ T cells from PBMCs. Every receptor here comes from a human donor with multiple sclerosis. Each CDR3 is given with its conserved first and last residue. The D gene is left open where the match is weak. Expanded clones get a size class; other rows say once, few or many, or leave the size out.

v_gene: TRBV12-3/TRBV12-4
j_gene: TRBJ1-2
d_gene: NA
abundance: NA
CDR3nt: TGTGCCAGCAGCCTCCTGGGGGGGGTGACGGACTATGGCTACACCTTC
CDR3aa: CASSLLGGVTDYGYTF

v_gene: TRBV5-6
j_gene: TRBJ1-1
d_gene: NA
abundance: NA
CDR3nt: TGTGCCAGCAGCTTGGATATGGAGGAAGCTTTCTTT
CDR3aa: CASSLDMEEAFF

v_gene: TRBV19
j_gene: TRBJ2-1
d_gene: NA
abundance: NA
CDR3nt: TGTGCCAGTAGTATTGTGGACGGCGACTACAATGAGCAGTTCTTC
CDR3aa: CASSIVDGDYNEQFF

v_gene: TRBV19
j_gene: TRBJ2-7
d_gene: NA
abundance: NA
CDR3nt: TGTGCCAGTAGTTGGACATCCTCCAACGAGCAGTACTTC
CDR3aa: CASSWTSSNEQYF

v_gene: TRBV6-2/TRBV6-3
j_gene: TRBJ2-5
d_gene: NA
abundance: NA
CDR3nt: TGTGCCAGCAAAAGCGTTAGGCAAGAGACCCAGTACTTC
CDR3aa: CASKSVRQETQYF

v_gene: TRBV27
j_gene: TRBJ1-2
d_gene: NA
abundance: once
CDR3nt: TGTGCCAGCAGTTTAACAGGTGCTGATGGCTACACCTTC
CDR3aa: CASSLTGADGYTF

v_gene: TRBV30
j_gene: TRBJ2-6
d_gene: NA
abundance: NA
CDR3nt: TGTGCCTGGAGCCCGGGTGCTGGGGCCAACGTCCTGACTTTC
CDR3aa: CAWSPGAGANVLTF

v_gene: TRBV15
j_gene: TRBJ2-5
d_gene: NA
abundance: NA
CDR3nt: TGTGCCACCAGCCCCACACGGGGTATCGAGACCCAGTACTTC
CDR3aa: CATSPTRGIETQYF

v_gene: TRBV6-4
j_gene: TRBJ2-3
d_gene: NA
abundance: NA
CDR3nt: TGTGCCAGCAGTGAAGCAAGCACAGATACGCAGTATTTT
CDR3aa: CASSEASTDTQYF

v_gene: TRBV24-1
j_gene: TRBJ2-3
d_gene: TRBD2
abundance: NA
CDR3nt: TGTGCCACCAGTGATGCGGGACTAGACACAGATACGCAGTATTTT
CDR3aa: CATSDAGLDTDTQYF

v_gene: TRBV7-9
j_gene: TRBJ2-1
d_gene: NA
abundance: NA
CDR3nt: TGTGCCAGCAGCTCCCCTACCGGGGGGCTTACCGACAATGAGCAGTTCTTC
CDR3aa: CASSSPTGGLTDNEQFF

v_gene: TRBV12-3/TRBV12-4
j_gene: TRBJ2-5
d_gene: TRBD2
abundance: once
CDR3nt: TGTGCCAGCAGTTTAGGGCCAGCGGGGGGGCAAGAGACCCAGTACTTC
CDR3aa: CASSLGPAGGQETQYF

v_gene: TRBV6-1
j_gene: TRBJ2-1
d_gene: TRBD2
abundance: NA
CDR3nt: TGTGCCATCGCGCTACTAGCGGGCACTGACAATGAGCAGTTCTTC
CDR3aa: CAIALLAGTDNEQFF

v_gene: TRBV27
j_gene: TRBJ2-7
d_gene: NA
abundance: NA
CDR3nt: TGTGCCAGCAGTTTTGTCACAGATACCTACGAGCAGTACTTC
CDR3aa: CASSFVTDTYEQYF

v_gene: TRBV4-1
j_gene: TRBJ2-7
d_gene: NA
abundance: NA
CDR3nt: TGCGCCAGCAGCCCCACCGGGATACCTTCCTACGAGCAGTACTTC
CDR3aa: CASSPTGIPSYEQYF

v_gene: TRBV9
j_gene: TRBJ2-1
d_gene: NA
abundance: NA
CDR3nt: TGTGCCAGCAGCGCCGAGGGGACCCGCTCCTACAATGAGCAGTTCTTC
CDR3aa: CASSAEGTRSYNEQFF

v_gene: TRBV24-1
j_gene: TRBJ2-2
d_gene: NA
abundance: NA
CDR3nt: TGTGCCACCAGCTCAACTAGTTCTGACACCGGGGAGCTGTTTTTT
CDR3aa: CATSSTSSDTGELFF

v_gene: TRBV7-9
j_gene: TRBJ2-1
d_gene: NA
abundance: NA
CDR3nt: TGTGCCAGCAGCTTAGTCGAGACTCCCCATGAGCAGTTCTTC
CDR3aa: CASSLVETPHEQFF

v_gene: TRBV27
j_gene: TRBJ2-6
d_gene: NA
abundance: NA
CDR3nt: TGTGCCAGCAGTCCAGGGGACTCTGGGGCCAACGTCCTGACTTTC
CDR3aa: CASSPGDSGANVLTF

v_gene: TRBV30
j_gene: TRBJ1-5
d_gene: NA
abundance: once
CDR3nt: TGTGCCTGGAGTCCGGGTCCCAATCAGCCCCAGCATTTT
CDR3aa: CAWSPGPNQPQHF

v_gene: TRBV4-1
j_gene: TRBJ2-7
d_gene: TRBD1
abundance: NA
CDR3nt: TGCGCCAGCAGCCAAGACTGGGCCCGGACAGGGACCTACGAGCAGTACTTC
CDR3aa: CASSQDWARTGTYEQYF

v_gene: TRBV7-7
j_gene: TRBJ2-7
d_gene: NA
abundance: NA
CDR3nt: TGTGCTAGCAGCTTAGAACTAGTTGGCCACGAGCAGTACTTC
CDR3aa: CASSLELVGHEQYF

v_gene: TRBV5-1
j_gene: TRBJ2-3
d_gene: NA
abundance: NA
CDR3nt: TGCGCCAGCAGATTCGACAGGAACCCGAAAGATACGCAGTATTTT
CDR3aa: CASRFDRNPKDTQYF

v_gene: TRBV29-1
j_gene: TRBJ2-7
d_gene: NA
abundance: once
CDR3nt: TGCAGCGTAATGGAGGTCCACGAGCAGTACTTC
CDR3aa: CSVMEVHEQYF

v_gene: TRBV7-3
j_gene: TRBJ2-1
d_gene: NA
abundance: NA
CDR3nt: TGTGCCAGCAGCTTAGAGATGGGGGTGGATGAGCAGTTCTTC
CDR3aa: CASSLEMGVDEQFF

v_gene: TRBV5-1
j_gene: TRBJ2-7
d_gene: TRBD2
abundance: NA
CDR3nt: TGCGCCAGCAGCTCCCTCGGACTAGCGGACTACGAGCAGTACTTC
CDR3aa: CASSSLGLADYEQYF

v_gene: TRBV28
j_gene: TRBJ2-5
d_gene: NA
abundance: once
CDR3nt: TGTGCCAGCACCCCCGGGAGTCCGGAGACCCAGTACTTC
CDR3aa: CASTPGSPETQYF

v_gene: TRBV9
j_gene: TRBJ1-2
d_gene: NA
abundance: NA
CDR3nt: TGTGCCAGCAGCGTAGCCAGGGATGGCGGCTACACCTTC
CDR3aa: CASSVARDGGYTF

v_gene: TRBV3-1
j_gene: TRBJ1-1
d_gene: NA
abundance: once
CDR3nt: TGTGCCAGCAGCCAAGAGACGGCAGGGAATCCTGAAGCTTTCTTT
CDR3aa: CASSQETAGNPEAFF

v_gene: TRBV30
j_gene: TRBJ1-5
d_gene: NA
abundance: NA
CDR3nt: TGTGCCTGGAGTGTACCGGAGCCCCGCTACTATAATCAGCCCCAGCATTTT
CDR3aa: CAWSVPEPRYYNQPQHF

v_gene: TRBV6-1
j_gene: TRBJ1-2
d_gene: NA
abundance: NA
CDR3nt: TGTGCCAGCAGTGAAGGGACAGATAACTATGGCTACACCTTC
CDR3aa: CASSEGTDNYGYTF

v_gene: TRBV13
j_gene: TRBJ2-7
d_gene: TRBD1
abundance: NA
CDR3nt: TGTGCCAGCAGCTTGGACAGGGAGGTCTACGAGCAGTACTTC
CDR3aa: CASSLDREVYEQYF

v_gene: TRBV9
j_gene: TRBJ1-1
d_gene: NA
abundance: NA
CDR3nt: TGTGCCAGCAGCGTATTTGAGTACACTGAAGCTTTCTTT
CDR3aa: CASSVFEYTEAFF

v_gene: TRBV4-3
j_gene: TRBJ2-7
d_gene: TRBD2
abundance: NA
CDR3nt: TGCGCCAGCAGCCAAGATGGGGCAGGGAGGGCCGATTCCTACGAGCAGTACTTC
CDR3aa: CASSQDGAGRADSYEQYF

v_gene: TRBV24-1
j_gene: TRBJ2-7
d_gene: NA
abundance: NA
CDR3nt: TGTGCCACCAGTGATTCCGACTCCGAGCAGTACTTC
CDR3aa: CATSDSDSEQYF

v_gene: TRBV7-3
j_gene: TRBJ1-5
d_gene: NA
abundance: once
CDR3nt: TGTGCCAGCAGCCCCGACGGCAATCAGCCCCAGCATTTT
CDR3aa: CASSPDGNQPQHF

v_gene: TRBV28
j_gene: TRBJ1-5
d_gene: NA
abundance: NA
CDR3nt: TGTGCCAGCAGGCCAAGCAATCAGCCCCAGCATTTT
CDR3aa: CASRPSNQPQHF